The 6 T cell receptor beta chains listed next were all sequenced from one sample in a study of tumor and adjacent non-tumor tissue in lung cancer. The library came from three nested PCR rounds adapted from ARM-PCR protocols. From the multiplex PCR reads, TCRdb called clonotypes with MiXCR, one entry per CDR3 protein. The sample holds about 86,000 distinct CDR3 sequences, around 80% seen once. RNA was extracted from bulk tissue without any cell sorting. The normal lung tissue was taken more than 3 cm from the tumor edge. Source material: distant non-tumor lung tissue. The source is a woman in her fifties or sixties with non-small cell lung cancer.

The chain couples TRBV5-1 to TRBJ1-1; 8 nucleotides line up with TRBD1. The CDR3 is made up of 24 amino acids. Germline lookup yields CDR1 SGHRS and CDR2 YFSETQ. After removal of 4 bases from V and 0 bases from J, the junction contained 32 bases not matched to a gene. DNA of the CDR3: TGCGCCAGCAGCCCGACCGGATGGTGTGACAGGGGTCTCCGGAAGGTGTGTTTGAACACTGAAGCTTTCTTT. Its translation: CASSPTGWCDRGLRKVCLNTEAFF. The complete variable domain, with remaining parts taken from reference TRBV5-1 and TRBJ1-1, reads KAGVTQTPRYLIKTRGQQVTLSCSPISGHRSVSWYQQTPGQGLQFLFEYFSETQRNKGNFPGRFSGRQFSNSRSEMNVSTLELGDSALYLCASSPTGWCDRGLRKVCLNTEAFFGQGTRLTVV.

This chain links TRBV6-2 or TRBV6-3 with TRBJ2-7, with D maybe TRBD2 (6 bases). In germline, CDR1 is MNHEY, CDR2 SVGEGT. The CDR3 runs 14 residues. The V end was cut by 4 bases, the J end by 3 bases, with 13 bases between. This CDR3 is CASSSTGDYYEQYF. The CDR3 coding sequence is TGTGCCAGCAGTTCAACGGGAGATTACTACGAGCAGTACTTC.

This clonotype was seen a few times. This clone may be a read error of a much larger clone one base away. The J gene is TRBJ1-4, the V gene TRBV12-3 or TRBV12-4; D may be TRBD1 (5 bases). The CDR3 is made up of 13 amino acids. CDR3 in DNA: TGTGCCAGCAGTTTTGACGGCGGGGGGAAACTGTGTTTT. Amino acids: CASSFDGGGKLCF.

This chain links TRBV7-9 with TRBJ2-7; no clear D gene. Germline-derived CDR1 and CDR2 are SEHNR and FQNEAQ (reference sequence). Trimming left V 5 bases short and J 9 bases short, with 14 bases between. This CDR3 has 12 amino acids. CDR3: CASSPDLLRQYF. The DNA of the CDR3 is TGTGCCAGCAGCCCGGATTTGTTAAGGCAGTACTTC.

This clonotype was picked up many times. A read error may produce the germline difference seen at one junction end. The chain couples TRBV29-1 to TRBJ2-1; 7 bases fit TRBD1. The CDR3 extends over 14 amino acids. CDR1 and CDR2 (germline): SQVTM, ANQGSEA. This CDR3 is CSVSRDSSYNDQFF. In DNA, the CDR3 is TGCAGCGTTAGCCGGGACAGCTCCTACAATGACCAGTTCTTC.

On this clonotype: The junction departs from the called germline gene at one end, perhaps through a read error. This chain uses TRBV4-1 with TRBJ2-2, with TRBD2 identical over 9 bases. Germline CDR1 reads MGHRA; CDR2 reads YSYEKL. The CDR3 contains 18 residues. The CDR3 region is CASSQVGSSGIFAGVLSF. CDR3 in DNA: TGCGCCAGCAGCCAAGTGGGATCTAGCGGGATATTTGCTGGGGTGCTGTCTTTT.